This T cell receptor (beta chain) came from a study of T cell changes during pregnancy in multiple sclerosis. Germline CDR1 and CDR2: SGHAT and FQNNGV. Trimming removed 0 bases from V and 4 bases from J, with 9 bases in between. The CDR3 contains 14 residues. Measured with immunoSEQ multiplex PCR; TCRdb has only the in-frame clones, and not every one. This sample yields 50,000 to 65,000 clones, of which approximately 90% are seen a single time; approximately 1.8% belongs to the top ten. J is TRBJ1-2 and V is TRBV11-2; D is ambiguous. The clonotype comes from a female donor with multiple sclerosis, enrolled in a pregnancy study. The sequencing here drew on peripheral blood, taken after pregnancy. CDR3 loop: CASSLDRSTYGYTF. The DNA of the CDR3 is TGTGCCAGCAGCTTAGATAGATCCACCTATGGCTACACCTTC.